In its sample, the clone carrying this TCR beta chain was seen a few times. Per the germline V gene, CDR1 is MNHEY and CDR2 is SMNVEV (reference sequence). The CDR3 has 15 amino acids. V dropped 6 bases and J dropped 3 bases, with 18 bases sitting between them. Unique molecular identifiers were incorporated during preparation of the TCRbeta library. TCRdb processed the PCR reads anew with MiXCR; each CDR3 protein has one entry. The sample has hundreds of thousands of distinct CDR3 sequences; about 17% are singletons. This record comes from a study of T-cell reconstitution after alpha-beta-depleted transplantation in children.

The origin of this receptor is a human donor who donated a stem cell graft to a child with acute lymphoblastic leukemia. This chain links TRBV27 with TRBJ2-7; D possibly matches TRBD1 or TRBD2 (5 bases each). The material was PBMCs from the stem cell graft donor, obtained from the stem cell graft. The CDR3, as DNA: TGTGCCAGCAGACCTAGCTACCGGGACCACTACGAGCAGTACTTC. Encoded protein: CASRPSYRDHYEQYF.